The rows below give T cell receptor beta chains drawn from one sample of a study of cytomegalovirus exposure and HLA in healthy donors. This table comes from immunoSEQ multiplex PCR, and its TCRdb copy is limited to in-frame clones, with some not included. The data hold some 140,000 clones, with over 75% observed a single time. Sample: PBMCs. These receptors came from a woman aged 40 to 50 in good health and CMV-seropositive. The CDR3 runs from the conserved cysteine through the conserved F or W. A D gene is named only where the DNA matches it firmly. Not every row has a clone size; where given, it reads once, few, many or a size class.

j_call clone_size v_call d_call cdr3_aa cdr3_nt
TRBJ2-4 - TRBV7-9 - CASSLLIYLAKNIQYF TGTGCCAGCAGCTTACTCATCTACTTAGCCAAAAACATTCAGTACTTC
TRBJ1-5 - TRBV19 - CASSMSPQPQHF TGTGCCAGTAGTATGAGTCCTCAGCCCCAGCATTTT
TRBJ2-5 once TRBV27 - CASSLLGGGETQYF TGTGCCAGCAGTTTATTGGGTGGGGGGGAGACCCAGTACTTC
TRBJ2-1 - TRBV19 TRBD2 CASSPGTSFNEQFF TGTGCCAGTAGTCCCGGGACTAGTTTCAATGAGCAGTTCTTC
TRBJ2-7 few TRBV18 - CASSPARPEQYF TGTGCCAGCTCACCGGCACGCCCCGAGCAGTACTTC
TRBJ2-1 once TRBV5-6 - CASSLVRGLYNEQFF TGTGCCAGCAGCTTGGTAAGGGGCCTCTACAATGAGCAGTTCTTC
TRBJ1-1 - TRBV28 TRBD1 CASSLDRAPLMNTEAFF TGTGCCAGCAGTTTAGACAGGGCCCCGCTAATGAACACTGAAGCTTTCTTT
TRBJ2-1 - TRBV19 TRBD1 CASSRQGNEQFF TGTGCCAGTAGTAGACAGGGGAATGAGCAGTTCTTC
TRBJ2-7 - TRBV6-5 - CASRPAGPTATQQYF TGTGCCAGCAGACCAGCGGGTCCAACGGCTACGCAGCAGTACTTC
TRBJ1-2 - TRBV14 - CASSRETDYGYTF TGTGCCAGCAGCCGCGAGACAGACTATGGCTACACCTTC
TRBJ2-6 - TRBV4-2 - CASEHSGANVLTF TGTGCCAGTGAACACTCTGGGGCCAACGTCCTGACTTTC
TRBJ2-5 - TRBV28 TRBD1 CASNDRVETQYF TGTGCCAGCAACGACAGGGTGGAGACCCAGTACTTC
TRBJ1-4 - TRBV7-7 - CASSQGRNEKLFF TGTGCCAGCAGCCAGGGTCGGAATGAAAAACTGTTTTTT
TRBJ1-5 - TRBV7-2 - CASSLARGKSNQPQHF TGTGCCAGCAGCTTAGCGCGAGGAAAATCGAATCAGCCCCAGCATTTT
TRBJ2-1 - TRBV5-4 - CASSLRGSYNEQFF TGTGCCAGCAGCCTGCGGGGCTCCTACAATGAGCAGTTCTTC
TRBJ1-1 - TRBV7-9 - CASSLLMDTEAFF TGTGCCAGCAGCTTACTAATGGACACTGAAGCTTTCTTT
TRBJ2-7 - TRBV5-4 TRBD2 CASSPELAGGPAAYEQYF TGTGCCAGCAGCCCCGAACTAGCGGGAGGGCCCGCCGCCTACGAGCAGTACTTC
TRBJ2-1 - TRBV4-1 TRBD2 CASSQGRAVSYNEQFF TGCGCCAGCAGCCAGGGGAGGGCCGTATCCTACAATGAGCAGTTCTTC
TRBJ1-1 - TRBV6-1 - CASSERKGRGAFF TGTGCCAGCAGTGAAAGAAAGGGGCGTGGAGCTTTCTTT
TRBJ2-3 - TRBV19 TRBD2 CASSIGRLAVFTDTQYF TGTGCCAGTAGTATTGGGAGACTAGCGGTTTTCACAGATACGCAGTATTTT
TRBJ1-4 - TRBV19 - CASSIGRGSEKLFF TGTGCCAGTAGTATCGGCAGGGGAAGTGAAAAACTGTTTTTT
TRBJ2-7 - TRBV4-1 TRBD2 CASSQAGTGGLGEQYF TGCGCCAGCAGCCAAGCTGGGACGGGAGGGTTGGGCGAGCAGTACTTC
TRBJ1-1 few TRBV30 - CARERGGTEAFF TGTGCCAGGGAAAGGGGGGGAACTGAAGCTTTCTTT
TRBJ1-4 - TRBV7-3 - CASSLAGPNEKLFF TGTGCCAGCAGCTTGGCAGGGCCAAACGAAAAACTGTTTTTT
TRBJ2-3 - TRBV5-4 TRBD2 CASSLEGLAPDTQYF TGTGCCAGCAGCTTAGAGGGACTAGCCCCAGATACGCAGTATTTT
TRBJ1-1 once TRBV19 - CATLDTEAFF TGTGCCACCCTCGACACTGAAGCTTTCTTT